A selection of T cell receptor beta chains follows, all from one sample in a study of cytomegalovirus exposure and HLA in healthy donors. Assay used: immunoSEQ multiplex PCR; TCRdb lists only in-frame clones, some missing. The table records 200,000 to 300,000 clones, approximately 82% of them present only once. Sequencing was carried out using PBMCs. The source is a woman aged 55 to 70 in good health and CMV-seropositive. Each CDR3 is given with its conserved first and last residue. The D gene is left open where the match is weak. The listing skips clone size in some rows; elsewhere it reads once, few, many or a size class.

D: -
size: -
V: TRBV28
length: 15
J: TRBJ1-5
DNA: TGTGCCAGCAGTTCTCGACAGACGGATCTTCAGCCCCAGCATTTT
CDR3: CASSSRQTDLQPQHF

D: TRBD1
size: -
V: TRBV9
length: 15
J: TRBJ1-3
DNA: TGTGCCAGCAGCGCGGGACAGGGGGCCGGAAACACCATATATTTT
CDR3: CASSAGQGAGNTIYF

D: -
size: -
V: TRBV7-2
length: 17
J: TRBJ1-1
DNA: TGTGCCAGCAGCTTAGCAGGGGGTCGCTTCGGGAACACTGAAGCTTTCTTT
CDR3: CASSLAGGRFGNTEAFF

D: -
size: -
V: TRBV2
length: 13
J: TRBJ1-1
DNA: TGTGCCAGCAGTAGGGGGATAGGTTCTGAAGCTTTCTTT
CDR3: CASSRGIGSEAFF

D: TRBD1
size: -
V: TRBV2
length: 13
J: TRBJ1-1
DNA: TGTGCCACTCGGACAGGGGGCATCACTGAAGCTTTCTTT
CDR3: CATRTGGITEAFF

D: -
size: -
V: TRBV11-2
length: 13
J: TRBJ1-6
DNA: TGTGCCAGCAGCTTAGAAACGGATTCACCCCTCCACTTT
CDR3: CASSLETDSPLHF

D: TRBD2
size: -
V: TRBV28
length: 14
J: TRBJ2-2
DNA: TGTGCCAGCAGGACTAGCGGGAGTGTCGGGGAGCTGTTTTTT
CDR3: CASRTSGSVGELFF

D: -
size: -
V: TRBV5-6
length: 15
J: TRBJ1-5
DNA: TGTGCCAGCAGCCGAACCGGGATTGGCAATCAGCCCCAGCATTTT
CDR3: CASSRTGIGNQPQHF

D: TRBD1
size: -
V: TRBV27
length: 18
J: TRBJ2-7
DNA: TGTGCCAGCAGTTCCTCGACAGGGGCCCTACTTGGGAGAGGCGAGCAGTACTTC
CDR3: CASSSSTGALLGRGEQYF

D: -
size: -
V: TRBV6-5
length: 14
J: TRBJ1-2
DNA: TGTGCCAGCAGTTACGTCCAGGGAGGCTATGGCTACACCTTC
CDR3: CASSYVQGGYGYTF

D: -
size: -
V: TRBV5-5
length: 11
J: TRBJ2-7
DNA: TGTGCCAGCAATGGTCTCTACGAGCAGTACTTC
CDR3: CASNGLYEQYF

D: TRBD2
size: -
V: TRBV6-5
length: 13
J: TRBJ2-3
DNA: TGTGCCAGCAGTCGGAGGGACTACCGCCGTTCACATTTT
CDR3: CASSRRDYRRSHF

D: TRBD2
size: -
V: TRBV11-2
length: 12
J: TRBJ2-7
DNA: TGTGCCACGGCGGGGGGCTCCTACGAGCAGTACTTC
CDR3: CATAGGSYEQYF

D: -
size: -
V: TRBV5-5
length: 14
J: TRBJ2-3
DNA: TGTGCCAGCAGCCTGGACTACTTCACAGATACGCAGTATTTT
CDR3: CASSLDYFTDTQYF

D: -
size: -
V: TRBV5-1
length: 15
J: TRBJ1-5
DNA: TGCGCCAGCAGCTTGTCTGACGGGAGCAATCAGCCCCAGCATTTT
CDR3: CASSLSDGSNQPQHF

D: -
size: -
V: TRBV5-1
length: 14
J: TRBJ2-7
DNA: TGCGCCAGCAGCTTTCATCTCAGCTCCTACGAGCAGTACTTC
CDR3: CASSFHLSSYEQYF

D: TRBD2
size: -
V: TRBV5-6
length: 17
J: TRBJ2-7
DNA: TGTGCCAGCAGCACCCCGACTAGCGGCCGGGTGGTCTACGAGCAGTACTTC
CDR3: CASSTPTSGRVVYEQYF

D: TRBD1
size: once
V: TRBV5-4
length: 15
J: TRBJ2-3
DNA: TGTGCCAGCAGCTTGCGGGACAGGGGTTCAGATACGCAGTATTTT
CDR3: CASSLRDRGSDTQYF

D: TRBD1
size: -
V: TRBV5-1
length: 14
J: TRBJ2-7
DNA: TGCGCCAGCAGCCGTGGGACAGGGGTCGACGAGCAGTACTTC
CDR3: CASSRGTGVDEQYF

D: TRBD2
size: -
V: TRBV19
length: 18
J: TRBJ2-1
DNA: TGTGCCAGTAGTATTAGTCGTCGGCTAGCGGGAGTAAACAATGAGCAGTTCTTC
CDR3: CASSISRRLAGVNNEQFF

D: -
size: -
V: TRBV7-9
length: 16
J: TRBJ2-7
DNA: TGTGCCAGCAGCCCGACACCGGGACACCAGAACTACGAGCAGTACTTC
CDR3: CASSPTPGHQNYEQYF

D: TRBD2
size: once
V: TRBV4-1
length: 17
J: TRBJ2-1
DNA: TGCGCCAGCAGCCACGATGCGTTTGTGCGGGAGTACAATGAGCAGTTCTTC
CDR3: CASSHDAFVREYNEQFF